This T cell receptor beta chain appears in the sequencing data of a study of beta chain features in type 1 diabetes. Study at large: The study found patients and healthy donors alike in age, gender and cell yields.

Expressed TCRB transcripts were sequenced because the entire RNA isolate underwent reverse transcription. The method was immunoSEQ multiplex PCR; TCRdb's version includes in-frame clones alone and lacks a portion of them. The sample has approximately 140,000 clones, about 51% seen once; the top ten hold approximately 0.4%. CDR1 is SNHLY and CDR2 is FYNNEI in the germline V gene. V was pared by 4 bases and J by 5 bases, with 6 bases between. The CDR3 has 12 amino acids. Material: Tregs from blood. This clonotype was obtained from a man younger than 30 in good health. The chain employs TRBV2 and TRBJ2-4; TRBD1 might be the D (6 bases). CDR3 sequence: CASSGTENIQYF. The DNA of the CDR3 is TGTGCCAGCAGTGGGACAGAAAACATTCAGTACTTC.